These T cell receptor beta chains were read from a single sample in a study of shared clonotypes between healthy human individuals. Libraries were prepared by immunoSEQ multiplex PCR; TCRdb keeps only in-frame clonotypes and omits some of them. The profile shows some 1 million clones, under 80% of them singletons. The sequencing sample was made of memory CD4+ T cells sorted from blood. The receptor set was obtained from a man between 18 and 29 years old in good health. Both conserved end residues are part of each CDR3. A D gene is named only where the DNA matches it firmly. Clone size, where shown, is once, few, many, or a class for clones that have expanded.

V	J	size	D	DNA	CDR3
TRBV6-4	TRBJ1-6	-	-	TGTGCCAGCAGGGGAGAAGGGGAAGGGTCACCCCTCCACTTT	CASRGEGEGSPLHF
TRBV6-6	TRBJ1-1	once	-	TGTGCCAGCAGTCTTTGGAACATGAACACTGAAGCTTTCTTT	CASSLWNMNTEAFF
TRBV19	TRBJ1-2	few	-	TGTGCCAGTAGTGTTGACGGGGTTCCTGGGTATGGCTACACCTTC	CASSVDGVPGYGYTF
TRBV19	TRBJ2-7	-	-	TGTGCCAGTAGACCGGGGGGCAGCTACGAGCAGTACTTC	CASRPGGSYEQYF
TRBV21-1	TRBJ1-1	few	-	TGTGCCAGCAGTAAAGGGGGACAGTTGGCCCAAGGAGCTTTCTTT	CASSKGGQLAQGAFF
TRBV7-9	TRBJ2-6	-	-	TGTGCCAGCAGCCGGAGCCTCTCTGGGGCCAACGTCCTGACTTTC	CASSRSLSGANVLTF
TRBV7-6	TRBJ2-2	-	-	TGTGCCAGCAGCTTTGGGAGCTCCGGGGAGCTGTTTTTT	CASSFGSSGELFF
TRBV9	TRBJ2-3	-	TRBD1	TGTGCCAGCAGCGTAGCTGGGACAGGGCTCACAGATACGCAGTATTTT	CASSVAGTGLTDTQYF
TRBV2	TRBJ2-7	many	TRBD1	TGTGCCAGCATGGGGGACAGTTGGCACTACGAGCAGTACTTC	CASMGDSWHYEQYF
TRBV7-2	TRBJ2-1	-	-	TGTGCCAGCAGCTTAGAAAGAGGGTTTTCCTACAATGAGCAGTTCTTC	CASSLERGFSYNEQFF
TRBV6-1	TRBJ1-5	-	TRBD1	TGTGCCAGCAGTTTCCGGACAGGGGGCGGACAGCCCCAGCATTTT	CASSFRTGGGQPQHF
TRBV28	TRBJ2-7	-	-	TGTGCCAGCAGAGTCACAGGGGCGGGAACCTACGAGCAGTACTTC	CASRVTGAGTYEQYF
TRBV5-1	TRBJ1-4	-	-	TGCGCCAGCAGCTCAACAGCGGAGAATGAAAAACTGTTTTTT	CASSSTAENEKLFF
TRBV5-4	TRBJ2-5	-	TRBD1	TGTGCCAGCAGCTTCCGACAGGGTTCGGAGACCCAGTACTTC	CASSFRQGSETQYF
TRBV5-4	TRBJ2-7	once	-	TGTGCCAGCAGTAAGAGGGGGTCGACCTACGAGCAGTACTTC	CASSKRGSTYEQYF
TRBV28	TRBJ1-2	-	-	TGTGCCGTCGGGGTCCAGGGACGACGAAACTATGGCTACACCTTC	CAVGVQGRRNYGYTF